Sequencing of this T cell receptor (beta chain) was carried out in a study of cytomegalovirus exposure and HLA in healthy donors. Study-wide points: Rarity held for most TCR sequences, but there were some public TCRs that occurred in many donors.

The trim removed 8 bases at V and 6 bases at J, leaving 3 bases unmatched. Per germline, CDR1 LNHDA and CDR2 SQIVND (reference sequence). This CDR3 has 14 residues. This clone was counted between two and nine times. Its antigen is unidentified. Both 60 Vbeta primers and 13 Jbeta primers went into the PCR. The repertoire was sequenced with immunoSEQ multiplex PCR; TCRdb's copy has only in-frame clones and lacks some. The sample consists of approximately 170,000 clones, about 85% of them appearing once. The V gene is TRBV19, the J gene TRBJ2-2; 13 bases match TRBD2. This receptor was identified in a boy aged 2 to 9 in good health and CMV-seronegative. The sample comprised PBMCs. The CDR3 reads CASGTSGIPGELFF. CDR3 coding DNA: TGTGCCAGTGGGACTAGCGGGATCCCCGGGGAGCTGTTTTTT. Combining the CDR3 with reference TRBV19 and TRBJ2-2 gives the whole variable domain DGGITQSPKYLFRKEGQNVTLSCEQNLNHDAMYWYRQDPGQGLRLIYYSQIVNDFQKGDIAEGYSVSREKKESFPLTVTSAQKNPTAFYLCASGTSGIPGELFFGEGSRLTVL.